The 6 T cell receptor beta chains presented below share a single source sample, sequenced in a study of T cell responses to AZD1222 COVID-19 vaccine. Clones were sequenced by immunoSEQ multiplex PCR, and TCRdb holds only the in-frame ones, with some missing. Of around 81,000 clones listed, roughly 90% are singletons. Sequenced here: peripheral blood, sampled 28 days after the second AZD1222 dose. Source of these receptors: an adult who received the AZD1222 COVID-19 vaccine.

The chain combines TRBV6-5 with TRBJ1-1; D is undetermined. The CDR3 contains 16 residues. Germline CDR1 is MNHEY and CDR2 is SVGAGI. V was shortened by 0 bases and J by 0 bases, with 11 bases between the two germline ends. The CDR3 region is CASSYSMVTVNTEAFF. Written as DNA, the CDR3 is TGTGCCAGCAGTTACTCGATGGTCACAGTGAACACTGAAGCTTTCTTT.

There are a few counts of this clone. The V call is TRBV28, the J call TRBJ1-3, with D perhaps matching TRBD1 (5 bases). V was clipped by 8 bases and J by 5 bases, with 7 bases between them. The germline V gene encodes CDR1 MDHEN and CDR2 SYDVKM. The CDR3 loop spans 11 amino acids. The CDR3 loop is CASLDRNTIYF. DNA for the CDR3: TGTGCCAGCCTGGACAGAAACACCATATATTTT.

This clone was seen once. This rearrangement joins TRBV6-2 or TRBV6-3 to TRBJ2-5, with a weak D call TRBD2 (6 bases). The CDR3 is made up of 16 amino acids. Trimming left V 1 base short and J 5 bases short, with 17 bases between. CDR1 is MNHEY and CDR2 is SVGEGT in the germline V gene. The CDR3 loop reads CASSYLVQGGRETQYF. In DNA form, the CDR3 reads TGTGCCAGCAGTTACTTGGTTCAGGGAGGACGGGAGACCCAGTACTTC.

This rearrangement joins TRBV6-5 to TRBJ2-3; TRBD1 or TRBD2 may be the D gene (5 bases each). This CDR3 region has 14 residues. Trimming took off 6 bases at V and 3 bases at J, with 13 bases between the two ends. Germline V gene data show CDR1 as MNHEY and CDR2 as SVGAGI. CDR3 region: CASRPLWGTDTQYF. As DNA, the CDR3 is TGTGCCAGCAGGCCCCTCTGGGGGACAGATACGCAGTATTTT.

CDR3 nucleotides: TGTGCCAGCAGCTTAGTGGCTAGCGTTCCGTCCTACGAGCAGTACTTC. Its translation: CASSLVASVPSYEQYF. J is TRBJ2-7 and V is TRBV7-9; possible D gene TRBD2, 6 bases. This CDR3 is built from 16 residues. CDR1 SEHNR and CDR2 FQNEAQ come from the germline V gene (reference sequence). Trimming took 1 base from V and 1 from J, leaving 14 bases between them.

This clone was detected once. For the CDR3, the DNA is TGCGCCAGCAGTGAGTCGGGGGGACCGACCTACGAGCAGTACTTC. Its protein product is CASSESGGPTYEQYF. J is TRBJ2-7 and V is TRBV10-2; perhaps TRBD2 as D (6 bases). This CDR3 has 15 residues. V lost 0 bases and J lost 2, with 11 bases in between. Per germline, CDR1 WSHSY and CDR2 SAAADI.